This T cell receptor (beta chain) was captured in a study of cytomegalovirus exposure and HLA in healthy donors (dated by TCRdb to the late 2010s). At the level of the whole study: An earlier analysis of 587 of the donors reported 250 to 350 Gb of sequence data and 100 million to 140 million unique TCR beta sequences from roughly 180 million T cells. Because of strong linkage in the cohort, roughly five DR-DQ haplotypes were treated as single units for association and clustering. Typing coverage varied by locus: about 620-640 donors for A, B, C, DRB1 and DQB1; roughly 520 for DQA1; 600 to 610 for DPA1; about 450 for DPB1. An earlier analysis of several hundred of the donors applied high-throughput TCR beta sequencing to assess whether each TCR beta V gene segment acted as functional or pseudogenic. Along with the approximately 650-subject first cohort, a separate validation cohort of over a hundred different subjects was used. Among the roughly 400 genotyped donors, under 90% belonged to the genetic ancestry cluster associated with self-reported Caucasian donors. Both class I and class II loci were covered by HLA typing, at four-digit resolution. The T cell repertoires of 666 subjects were profiled by immunosequencing and related to cytomegalovirus serostatus. In a later analysis, previously published TCR beta repertoires from 550 to 700 donors were re-analyzed and high-resolution HLA genotyping was added so that TCR occurrence patterns could be studied. The aim of the study was to test whether cataloging public T cell receptors could identify signatures of past pathogen exposure. Rather than using new phenotypic data, the later analysis identified candidate immune exposures from TCR beta sequences and from how often those sequences occurred across donors. An early release that covered 640 HLA-typed donors contained 250 to 350 gigabases of sequencing data and approximately 85 million unique TCR sequences. In a later genetic analysis, genome-wide SNP genotypes for about three fifths of the roughly 670 donors were used, and that subset was treated as a discovery cohort. Donor age, sex, ethnicity and CMV serostatus were compiled together with the repertoire data. Among 300 to 500 genotyped donors of the cohort, an average of about 220,000 unique TCR beta nucleotide sequences was sequenced per donor, of which roughly 17% were non-productive. Every discovery cohort repertoire had been produced on one sequencing platform. To predict cytomegalovirus infection status, the study brought together high-throughput TCR immunosequencing, statistical association of individual TCRs with disease status, and machine learning.

The cohort consisted of hundreds of healthy bone marrow donors. Cohort members were all nominally healthy when sampled, although unrecorded immune exposures were likely present. The donor tested CMV seronegative, placing the donor among the 352 seronegative members of the cohort. A peripheral blood sample was provided by each donor, and peripheral blood mononuclear cells were used for TCR beta sequencing. The Qiagen DNeasy Blood Extraction Kit was used to extract genomic DNA from the blood cell samples. With respect to this clone: Its antigen specificity is not known. No clone much larger than this one lies a single base away; base qualities are absent.

V loses 11 bases of germline sequence and J loses 9 bases, and the interval between the two ends is 31 bases. The CDR3 starts with the cysteine, ends with the phenylalanine, and has 16 residues. The kept DNA is CDR3 alone, 48 bases in frame from the first base. CDR1 MNHNY and CDR2 SVGAGI are derived from the germline V gene (reference sequence). Library generation was performed with the immunoSEQ multiplex PCR assay. A mixture of 60 forward primers for TCR Vbeta segments and 13 reverse primers for TCR Jbeta segments was used in the multiplex PCR. Amplification of the CDR3 region of rearranged TCR beta genes was performed with a multiplex PCR assay on genomic DNA. The Illumina HiSeq System was used to sequence the amplified TCR beta libraries as 87-base-pair reads. Under the source paper's analysis protocol: A later analysis counted about 76 million unique TCR beta chains across the 640 or so repertoires, and about 10 million of these chains were shared by at least two donors. Raw reads were error-corrected and collapsed into unique sequences with a nearest-neighbor algorithm that merged closely related sequences to remove PCR and sequencing errors. V, D and J gene segments were assigned by aligning CDR3 sequences to IMGT reference sequences. Each retained sequence needed at least a six-nucleotide match to both a V gene segment and a J gene segment. A rearrangement counted as productive if the CDR3 had no stop codons and remained in frame with V and J, and every other rearrangement counted as non-productive. CDR3 was defined by IMGT convention, running from the second conserved V-encoded cysteine to the conserved J-encoded phenylalanine. In an earlier analysis of around 640 of the donors, sequences lacking an unambiguous match to a single V gene segment were excluded. An earlier analysis of approximately 590 of the donors called V segments functional above 56.7% productive rearrangements and segregating when the between-donor standard deviation exceeded 5%. To diagnose cytomegalovirus status from the catalog of TCR beta chain sequences, a statistical classification framework was built. In a later analysis, TCR nucleotide sequences were compared against IMGT/GENE-DB human TR gene sequences so that V and J genes could be assigned. In a later analysis, CDR3 sequences and most-parsimonious VDJ recombination scenarios were assigned using the TCRdist pipeline. In a later analysis, each TCR beta chain was defined by its CDR3 amino acid sequence together with its V-gene family, and reads lacking a unique V-gene family were excluded. As a way to deal with suspected cross-contamination and a sequencing artifact, a later analysis dropped approximately 590 nucleotide sequences that were highly shared and had low generation probability. In a later analysis, a clonal expansion index was calculated for each public chain from normalized within-repertoire ranks of inferred template counts. Generation probabilities in a later analysis came from a VDJ recombination model fitted to out-of-frame rearrangements, and those results were checked against IGoR. A later analysis scored TCR-TCR, TCR-HLA and TCR-CMV co-occurrence with hypergeometric tests, applying a repertoire-size bias correction to TCR pairs. False discovery rates were estimated in a later analysis by permuting HLA or CMV assignments 20 times. In a later analysis, co-occurring TCRs were grouped using DBSCAN, with TCRdist sequence similarity added in when clustering inside HLA-allele-positive subsets. Repertoires with fewer than 30,000 or more than 120,000 public chains, plus five repertoires with anomalous nucleotide sharing, were excluded from co-occurrence clustering. Held by TCRdb, this immuneACCESS table contains in-frame sequences only and omits some clones. Under half of the omission traces to an unresolved V gene where checked; the cause of the rest is unknown. The DNA gave D and trimming, while V, J and clone size come from that table. Counted in this sample were 170,000 or so clones; about four fifths of them appeared once. The ten largest account for around 3% of the sample.

Overall study outcomes, separate from this receptor: In the study, some 180 TCR beta chains were listed as associated with cytomegalovirus. In an earlier analysis of about 600 of the donors, most TCR beta V segments appeared in productive rearrangements about 90% or about 30% of the time, broadly matching IMGT annotations. This cohort had only TCR beta chains sequenced, and the lack of alpha or paired-chain data limited which features could be detected. HLA typing was unavailable for some donors at each locus, so association tests used only the typed subset. A later analysis found that TCR association rates varied across HLA loci, with DRB1 alleles showing the most associated TCRs and HLA-C alleles the fewest. Several of the top co-occurrence clusters appeared to be linked to parvovirus B19, influenza, CMV and Epstein-Barr virus, according to a later analysis. Roughly uniform sequencing depth across donors was assumed in presence/absence analyses, although this assumption may not hold. When HLA alleles, especially DR and DQ, strongly co-occurred, attributing TCR associations to individual alleles was difficult. In both the original and validation cohorts, the classifier was reported to diagnose cytomegalovirus status with high specificity and sensitivity. In a later analysis, HLA-associated TCR beta chains showed more clonal expansion and lower generation probabilities than non-associated chains that were equally common. A further reported finding was that TCR beta sequences accurately predicted the HLA-A and HLA-B alleles for most subjects in the first cohort. Because counts were too low, seventeen rarely observed V segments, including chromosome 9 orphons, were excluded from the earlier analysis of 587 of the donors. A few of the identified cytomegalovirus-associated TCR beta chains were confirmed in vitro to be specific for cytomegalovirus antigens. Most TCR sequences were observed very rarely across donors, whereas some public TCRs were present in many individuals. For the cohort, immune exposure information was limited to CMV serostatus. Linkage disequilibrium might explain the correlated functional status among segregating V segments, but an unknown experimental factor could not be excluded. The authors suggested that the approach could potentially be generalized to other disease states and immunological phenotypes. At a false discovery rate of 0.05, a later analysis linked 16,951 TCR beta sequences to specific HLA alleles. A cluster of highly shared sequence variants was judged likely to be a technical artifact of the sequencing pipeline. In a later analysis, most CMV-associated TCR beta chains were found to appear HLA-restricted, with HLA associations seemingly driven largely by CMV exposure. V-gene and J-gene trimming of TCR beta chains was associated with a missense DCLRE1C variant in a later genetic analysis, and the association was replicated in an independent cohort. According to a later genetic analysis, donors in an Asian-associated ancestry cluster had fewer N-insertions in productive TCRs than the approximately 690-donor mean. Because the 87-base-pair reads could not distinguish some IMGT-functional V segments, including TRBV6-2 and TRBV6-3, those segments were excluded.

Sequences were obtained from PBMCs. The receptor chain draws on TRBV6-6 and TRBJ1-1, with an unclear D gene assignment. The origin of this receptor is a male donor in good health and CMV-seronegative. The CDR3 protein: CASMGPRWGGGLQAFF. The DNA is as follows: TGTGCCTCAATGGGCCCCAGGTGGGGAGGAGGCTTGCAAGCTTTCTTT.